Presented here are 28 T cell receptor beta chains from one specimen sequenced in a study of blood T cell repertoires in COVID-19. Some clones are missing from TCRdb's copy, which holds only in-frame ones; the method was immunoSEQ multiplex PCR. The sample has approximately 300,000 clones, 85% seen once; the top ten hold around 1.8%. The sequenced material came from PBMCs or T cells enriched from blood (not recorded which). Receptors originate from a woman aged 30 to 39 who had been exposed to COVID-19.

This rearrangement joins TRBV28 to TRBJ1-1; D perhaps matches TRBD1 (5 bases). The CDR3 length is 13 residues. V lost 2 bases, J lost 6 bases, and 10 bases lay in between. The germline CDR1 and CDR2 sequences are MDHEN and SYDVKM. Written as DNA, the CDR3 is TGTGCCAGCAGTTTACGATCGGGGGCTGAAGCTTTCTTT. Its protein is CASSLRSGAEAFF.

The chain combines TRBV5-1 with TRBJ1-1; D possibly corresponds to TRBD1 (6 bases). The V gene lost 5 bases and the J gene lost 1 base, with 9 bases spanning the gap. This CDR3 is 13 amino acids long. Per the germline V gene, CDR1 is SGHRS and CDR2 is YFSETQ. The CDR3 nucleotides read TGCGCCAGCAGGACACAGGGGAACACTGAAGCTTTCTTT. It is translated as CASRTQGNTEAFF.

This clone came up many times. The J gene is TRBJ1-1, the V gene TRBV7-9; the match to TRBD1 covers 11 bases. The V segment lost 5 bases and the J segment 4 bases; nucleotides outside the gene matches: 0. Germline V lookup: CDR1 SEHNR, CDR2 FQNEAQ (reference sequence). The CDR3 contains 13 residues. CDR3 nucleotides: TGTGCCAGCAGCGGACAGGGGGCCACTGAAGCTTTCTTT. Protein sequence: CASSGQGATEAFF.

V and J are TRBV18 and TRBJ2-7; TRBD1 matches at 9 bases. Trimming took 0 bases from V and 6 from J; bases not matched to a gene: 6. The CDR3 has 15 amino acids. CDR1 is KGHSH, CDR2 LQKENI, per germline. The DNA for the CDR3 is TGTGCCAGCTCACCACCGTCGGGACAGGGTGCCGAGCAGTACTTC. Translating gives CASSPPSGQGAEQYF.

This chain uses TRBV3-1 (or the pseudogene TRBV3-2) with TRBJ2-5, with 8 positions matching TRBD1. Germline lookup yields CDR1 LGHDT and CDR2 YNNKEL (reference sequence). The CDR3 contains 15 residues. With 0 bases clipped from V and 4 bases from J, the junction kept 4 bases outside the gene matches. CDR3: CASSQDPGQAETQYF. The CDR3 DNA is TGTGCCAGCAGCCAAGATCCGGGACAGGCAGAGACCCAGTACTTC.

The V gene is TRBV9, the J gene TRBJ2-7; 8 nucleotides line up with TRBD1. Germline-derived CDR1 and CDR2 are SGDLS and YYNGEE. The trim removed 3 bases at V and 5 bases at J, leaving 10 bases unmatched. The CDR3 is made up of 15 amino acids. The CDR3 region has the DNA TGTGCCAGCAGCGCCCGGACAGGGTCGAGGAACGAGCAGTACTTC. This sequence encodes CASSARTGSRNEQYF.

The chain employs TRBV12-3 or TRBV12-4 and TRBJ2-1, with D possibly TRBD1 on 6 matching bases. V lost 1 base, J lost 9 bases, and 10 bases lay in between. The CDR3 loop spans 13 amino acids. CDR3 in amino acids: CASSLGTAIEQFF. The CDR3 DNA reads as TGTGCCAGCAGTTTAGGGACAGCCATTGAGCAGTTCTTC.

This rearrangement joins TRBV2 to TRBJ1-1; no firm D call. Germline V gene data show CDR1 as SNHLY and CDR2 as FYNNEI. With 4 bases removed from V and 0 bases from J, the gap between germline ends came to 6 bases. This CDR3 is 13 amino acids long. CDR3 loop: CASSAGLNTEAFF. As DNA, the CDR3 is TGTGCCAGCAGTGCAGGTCTGAACACTGAAGCTTTCTTT.

The chain uses TRBV3-1 (or the pseudogene TRBV3-2) and TRBJ1-4; D not resolved. Per the germline V gene, CDR1 is LGHDT and CDR2 is YNNKEL (reference sequence). There are 12 residues in the CDR3. The germline V and J ends were trimmed by 4 bases and 7 bases, with 7 bases remaining between them. CDR3 DNA sequence: TGTGCCAGCAGCCGCCGGGGTGAAAAACTGTTTTTT. Protein sequence: CASSRRGEKLFF.

The genes are TRBV6-4 and TRBJ2-3; D might be TRBD2 (5 bases). CDR3 length: 16 residues. The germline CDR1 and CDR2 sequences are MRHNA and SNTAGT. V was pared by 0 bases and J by 4 bases, with 14 bases between. This CDR3 is CASSDSKLVGADTQYF. CDR3 DNA sequence: TGTGCCAGCAGTGACTCGAAACTAGTTGGGGCAGATACGCAGTATTTT.

The chain combines TRBV10-1 with TRBJ2-1, with TRBD1 matching 8 bases. Germline CDR1 and CDR2: WNHNN and SYGVQD (reference sequence). The CDR3 length is 14 residues. V lost 4 bases, J lost 5 bases, and 4 bases stayed unmatched. The CDR3 protein is CASSGDRRDNEQFF. DNA of the CDR3: TGCGCCAGCAGTGGGGACAGGCGCGACAATGAGCAGTTCTTC.

The chain combines TRBV5-6 with TRBJ2-2, with a tentative D call TRBD1 (5 bases). V dropped 2 bases and J dropped 7 bases, with 12 bases sitting between them. The germline gives CDR1 SGHDT, CDR2 YYEEEE. The CDR3 runs to 14 residues. The CDR3 nucleotides are TGTGCCAGCAGCTTTCGTCAGGGCGGCGGGGAGCTGTTTTTT. It yields the protein CASSFRQGGGELFF.

This clone was seen a handful of times. Other nucleotide sequences from this sample produce the same CDR3. This chain joins TRBV18 and TRBJ1-5; no definite D call. V was clipped by 2 bases and J by 3 bases, with 8 bases between them. CDR3 length: 14 amino acids. Germline CDR1 reads KGHSH; CDR2 reads LQKENI. The CDR3 DNA reads as TGTGCCAGCTCACCAGGCCTCTCCAATCAGCCCCAGCATTTT. Encoded protein: CASSPGLSNQPQHF.

The CDR3 reads CASSFGGHSGNTIYF. The CDR3 DNA follows: TGTGCCAGCAGCTTCGGGGGGCACTCTGGAAACACCATATATTTT. V gene TRBV7-2 combines with J gene TRBJ1-3, with a weak D call TRBD1 (6 bases). Per the germline V gene, CDR1 is SGHTA and CDR2 is FQGNSA. The CDR3 runs 15 residues. V was pared by 3 bases and J by 0 bases, with 9 bases between.

The table lists this clone with a few counts. The chain is built from TRBV6-5 and TRBJ1-3, with D hard to call. Trimming removed 6 bases from V and 0 bases from J, with 3 bases in between. Germline CDR1 and CDR2: MNHEY and SVGAGI. CDR3 length equals 12 residues. CDR3 DNA sequence: TGTGCCAGCAGCAACTCTGGAAACACCATATATTTT. It yields the protein CASSNSGNTIYF.

This chain joins TRBV27 and TRBJ1-5; D is unclear. The CDR3 spans 16 residues. The V gene lost 0 bases and the J gene lost 0 bases, with 9 bases spanning the gap. Germline V lookup: CDR1 MNHEY, CDR2 SMNVEV (reference sequence). CDR3: CASSLSGVYSNQPQHF. The CDR3 DNA reads TGTGCCAGCAGTTTATCGGGAGTTTATAGCAATCAGCCCCAGCATTTT.

The V and J genes are TRBV18 and TRBJ2-7; TRBD1 matches 8 bases. CDR3 size: 15 residues. V gave up 3 bases and J gave up 5 bases; unmatched junction bases: 9. From germline, CDR1 is KGHSH and CDR2 LQKENI. CDR3 in DNA: TGTGCCAGCTCACCCCAGGGGGCGAATTTGGACGAGCAGTACTTC. As protein: CASSPQGANLDEQYF. Full variable domain (remainder filled in from reference TRBV18 and TRBJ2-7): NAGVMQNPRHLVRRRGQEARLRCSPMKGHSHVYWYRQLPEEGLKFMVYLQKENIIDESGMPKERFSAEFPKEGPSILRIQQVVRGDSAAYFCASSPQGANLDEQYFGPGTRLTVT.

This clone was seen a single time. The CDR3: CASSFDRGSYNSPLHF. DNA for the CDR3: TGTGCCAGCAGCTTTGATAGGGGGTCCTATAATTCACCCCTCCACTTT. This sequence joins TRBV12-1 and TRBJ1-6; the D call TRBD1 from the table was never checked on the DNA. TRBV12-1 is described as a pseudogene. The CDR3 contains 16 residues.

The J gene is TRBJ2-4, the V gene TRBV7-2; TRBD1 is a possible D gene (5 bases). V lost 5 bases and J 1 base, leaving 12 bases between the germline ends. The CDR3 contains 15 residues. Germline loops: CDR1 SGHTA, CDR2 FQGNSA. For the CDR3, the DNA is TGTGCCAGCAGCCAACCTCGACAGGCCAAAAACATTCAGTACTTC. Translating it yields CASSQPRQAKNIQYF.

A single count supports this clone. This chain connects TRBV9 to TRBJ1-4; D perhaps matches TRBD1 (5 bases). Germline V gives CDR1 SGDLS, CDR2 YYNGEE. Trimming took off 4 bases at V and 8 bases at J, with 21 bases between the two ends. The CDR3 extends over 16 amino acids. In DNA, the CDR3 is TGTGCCAGCAGCATAACCCCGGGGGGTCTAGGGGAAAAACTGTTTTTT. Amino acids: CASSITPGGLGEKLFF.

The chain's CDR3 is CASSTQRGAENTEAFF. The CDR3 region has the DNA TGTGCCAGCTCCACGCAGCGGGGCGCGGAGAACACTGAAGCTTTCTTT. The chain has TRBV5-5 and TRBJ1-1, with D possibly being TRBD1 (5 bases). Trimming cost V 7 bases and J 1 base, with 20 bases left between them. Looked up from germline, CDR1 is SGHKS and CDR2 is YYEKEE (reference sequence). This CDR3 has 16 residues.

This chain connects TRBV7-9 to TRBJ2-7; D gene ambiguous. V was trimmed by 5 bases and J by 2 bases, leaving 7 bases between them. The CDR3 is 12 amino acids. In germline, CDR1 is SEHNR, CDR2 FQNEAQ (reference sequence). CDR3 protein: CASSPKTYEQYF. The CDR3 coding sequence is TGTGCCAGCAGCCCTAAAACCTACGAGCAGTACTTC.

This chain uses TRBV24-1 with TRBJ1-6; no reliable D call. Germline CDR1 is KGHDR and CDR2 is SFDVKD. The CDR3 contains 12 residues. V lost 5 bases, J lost 9 bases, and 7 bases lay in between. This chain's CDR3 is CATSAGSSPLHF. The CDR3 DNA reads as TGTGCCACCAGTGCGGGGAGTTCACCCCTCCACTTT.

The chain couples TRBV2 to TRBJ1-6; 8 nucleotides align to TRBD1. The V segment lost 7 bases and the J segment 8 bases; nucleotides outside the gene matches: 7. Germline CDR1 reads SNHLY; CDR2 reads FYNNEI. This CDR3 region has 14 residues. This CDR3 is CASNLGQGDSPLHF. For the CDR3, the DNA is TGTGCCAGCAACTTAGGACAGGGAGATTCACCCCTCCACTTT.

This clone was observed a few times. The chain links TRBV28 to TRBJ2-4; possible D gene TRBD2, 5 bases. The V end lost 2 bases, the J end lost 0 bases, and 11 bases lay between the germline ends. The V gene's germline CDR1 is MDHEN and CDR2 SYDVKM. CDR3 length: 16 amino acids. This chain's CDR3 is CASSLRGNLAKNIQYF. In DNA, the CDR3 is TGTGCCAGCAGTTTACGAGGGAATTTAGCCAAAAACATTCAGTACTTC.

This chain joins TRBV9 and TRBJ1-5; TRBD1 agrees at 9 bases. The trim removed 3 bases at V and 4 bases at J, leaving 8 bases unmatched. CDR3 size: 16 residues. Per the germline V gene, CDR1 is SGDLS and CDR2 is YYNGEE. CDR3: CASSEGGQGRNQPQHF. CDR3 coding DNA: TGTGCCAGCAGCGAGGGAGGACAGGGGAGGAATCAGCCCCAGCATTTT.

The V call is TRBV20-1, the J call TRBJ2-5, with D unresolved. CDR1 is DFQATT, CDR2 SNEGSKA, per germline (reference sequence). CDR3 length: 11 amino acids. V lost 3 bases and J lost 4, with 6 bases in between. Here the CDR3 DNA reads TGCAGTGCTAGCTCGGGAGAGACCCAGTACTTC. Its protein is CSASSGETQYF.

The chain employs TRBV7-9 and TRBJ2-2, with D perhaps TRBD1 (5 bases). V lost 5 bases and J 3 bases, leaving 16 bases between the germline ends. Germline lookup yields CDR1 SEHNR and CDR2 FQNEAQ (reference sequence). The CDR3 is 16 amino acids. DNA for the CDR3: TGTGCCAGCAGCCCTACCCTTGACAGATACACCGGGGAGCTGTTTTTT. Translated: CASSPTLDRYTGELFF.